The sequence of this T cell receptor (beta chain) was determined in a study of T cell responses to AZD1222 COVID-19 vaccine. Notes on the study in general: No day 14 peak samples; only post-peak repertoires were characterized.

As concerns this clone: What it binds is unknown.

Repertoires were generated with immunoSEQ multiplex PCR, while TCRdb's copy carries only in-frame clones and drops some. The repertoire has over 100,000 clones, around 90% of them found once; the top ten carry around 5.9%. This CDR3 region has 10 residues. Looked up from germline, CDR1 is SGHVS and CDR2 is FNYEAQ. Trimming shortened V by 8 bases and J by 10 bases, and 9 bases separated the two germline ends. The specimen comprised peripheral blood, sampled on day 0 of AZD1222 vaccination. The rearrangement uses TRBV7-6 and TRBJ2-1; the D is unclear. This clonotype was sampled from an adult in good health. For the CDR3, the DNA is TGTGCCAGCCGCGGTCTGGAGCAGTTCTTC. This encodes CASRGLEQFF.